These 19 T cell receptor beta chains were all obtained from the same sample, sequenced in a study of molecular identifiers for immune sequencing clone quantification. TCRdb re-derived calls from the PCR reads in MiXCR, one entry per CDR3 protein. The sample has about 500,000 distinct CDR3 sequences; over 20% are singletons. Sequencing was performed on naive CD8+ T cells from blood, with Jurkat cell RNA spiked in. As for subset: FACS-sorted CD8+CD4-CCR7+CD45RA+ naive T cells. All receptors come from a human donor in good health. Some libraries in this study had Jurkat cell RNA spiked in.

This clonotype was observed once. With a much larger clone just one base away, this may be a read error. This chain uses TRBV18 with TRBJ2-7; D is uncertain. From germline, CDR1 is KGHSH and CDR2 LQKENI. The CDR3 loop spans 13 amino acids. The CDR3 DNA reads TGTGCCAGCTCACCAACCAGCTCCTACGAGCGGTACTTC. Residues: CASSPTSSYERYF.

This clonotype has a count of ten or more. The chain uses TRBV12-3 or TRBV12-4 and TRBJ1-4, with D maybe TRBD1 (5 bases). Trimming removed 5 bases from V and 5 bases from J, with 12 bases in between. The CDR3 runs 14 residues. This chain's CDR3 is CASSNRDRNEKLFF. The CDR3 bases are TGTGCCAGCAGTAACCGGGACCGGAATGAAAAACTGTTTTTT.

This chain connects TRBV4-1 to TRBJ2-5, with TRBD2 matching over 16 bases. The CDR3 sequence is 19 residues long. In germline, CDR1 is MGHRA, CDR2 YSYEKL. V dropped 2 bases and J dropped 3; count of bases not matched to a gene: 9. Written as DNA, the CDR3 is TGCGCCAGCAGCCAACCTGGGACTAGCGGGGGGGCAGAGGAAGAGACCCAGTACTTC. This codes for CASSQPGTSGGAEEETQYF.

The chain uses TRBV4-3 and TRBJ2-3, with a weak D call TRBD1 (5 bases). The CDR3 is 16 amino acids. Germline lookup yields CDR1 LGHNA and CDR2 YSLEER. V gave up 4 bases and J gave up 4 bases, with 18 bases separating them. The CDR3 nucleotides read TGCGCCAGCAGCCGGTGGGCCAGGGATCGGGCAGATACGCAGTATTTT. This codes for CASSRWARDRADTQYF.

Of note for this clonotype: A much larger clone differs by one base, so this may be a read error. The V call is TRBV20-1, the J call TRBJ2-5; tentative D call: TRBD2 (5 bases). Germline loops: CDR1 DFQATT, CDR2 SNEGSKA (reference sequence). The CDR3 sequence is 14 residues long. The CDR3 protein is CNARDLEEEETQYF. In DNA form, the CDR3 reads TGCAATGCTAGAGATCTCGAGGAGGAAGAGACCCAGTACTTC.

In regard to this clonotype: Since a much larger clone is just one base distant, this may be a read error. The chain uses TRBV29-1 and TRBJ1-2, with 10 bases fitting TRBD1. The germline V gene encodes CDR1 SQVTM and CDR2 ANQGSEA. The CDR3 has 16 amino acids. The CDR3 sequence: CSVEGIGTGANYDYTF. The CDR3 coding sequence is TGCAGCGTTGAAGGTATCGGGACAGGGGCTAACTATGACTACACCTTC.

About this clonotype itself: A read error may be the cause here, since a much bigger clone is one base away. The chain carries TRBV12-3 or TRBV12-4 and TRBJ1-4; no definite D call. The CDR3 spans 15 residues. Trimming took 8 bases from V and 8 from J, leaving 21 bases between them. CDR3 residues: CASGSIEAGREKLFF. The CDR3 DNA is TGTGCCAGCGGTTCTATAGAGGCAGGTCGGGAAAAACTGTTTTTT.

This rearrangement joins TRBV6-5 to TRBJ2-5; D may be TRBD1 (5 bases). Between the trimmed V and J ends, which lost 5 bases and 2 bases, there was a span of 15 bases. This CDR3 is 15 amino acids long. Per germline, CDR1 MNHEY and CDR2 SVGAGI. CDR3 sequence: CASSPQTEIQETQYF. The CDR3 nucleotides read TGTGCCAGCAGTCCGCAGACAGAGATTCAAGAGACCCAGTACTTC.

The sample holds one count of this clonotype. A read error may be the cause here, since a much bigger clone is one base away. The V and J genes are TRBV7-9 and TRBJ2-7, with no clear D. Trimming pared 5 bases from V and 5 bases from J, leaving 19 bases between. This CDR3 spans 15 amino acids. Germline V CDR1 and CDR2: SEHNR, FQNEAQ (reference sequence). The CDR3 region is CASSEAPLTPDEQYF. As DNA, the CDR3 is TGTGCCAGCAGCGAAGCACCCCTGACCCCCGACGAGCAGTACTTC. The variable domain in full, completed from reference TRBV7-9 and TRBJ2-7, reads DTGVSQNPRHKITKRGQNVTFRCDPISEHNRLYWYRQTLGQGPEFLTYFQNEAQLEKSRLLSDRFSAERPKGSFSTLEIQRTEQGDSAMYLCASSEAPLTPDEQYFGPGTRLTVT.

This clonotype was seen many times. The gene calls are TRBV19 and TRBJ2-3, with TRBD2 matching over 7 bases. The CDR3 extends over 14 amino acids. The V segment lost 3 bases and the J segment 5 bases; nucleotides outside the gene matches: 5. Germline loops: CDR1 LNHDA, CDR2 SQIVND (reference sequence). The CDR3: CASSIGTTQDTQYF. As DNA, the CDR3 is TGTGCCAGTAGTATCGGGACTACGCAAGATACGCAGTATTTT.

This clonotype has just a few counts. V is TRBV12-3 or TRBV12-4 and J is TRBJ2-7, with a tentative D call TRBD1 (6 bases). The V end was cut by 6 bases, the J end by 6 bases, with 24 bases between. This CDR3 contains 16 residues. The CDR3 DNA is TGTGCCAGCAGGAACCGTCGACAGGCCTTAGGAGGCGAGCAGTACTTC. It translates to CASRNRRQALGGEQYF.

This clonotype was recorded at least ten times. The V call is TRBV19, the J call TRBJ1-5; 10 bases fit TRBD1. This CDR3 region has 15 residues. Germline V gene data show CDR1 as LNHDA and CDR2 as SQIVND (reference sequence). Unmatched junction bases numbered 2, after V lost 6 bases and J lost 0 bases. CDR3 nucleotide sequence: TGTGCCAGTAGCAGACAGGGGGCTAGCAATCAGCCCCAGCATTTT. Protein: CASSRQGASNQPQHF. The whole variable domain, remainder taken from reference TRBV19 and TRBJ1-5, is DGGITQSPKYLFRKEGQNVTLSCEQNLNHDAMYWYRQDPGQGLRLIYYSQIVNDFQKGDIAEGYSVSREKKESFPLTVTSAQKNPTAFYLCASSRQGASNQPQHFGDGTRLSIL.

The sample holds many counts of this clonotype. The rearrangement uses TRBV30 and TRBJ2-4, with 7 bases lining up with TRBD1. Germline V CDR1 and CDR2: GTSNPN, SVGIG (reference sequence). V lost 7 bases, J lost 0 bases, and 9 bases stayed unmatched. This CDR3 has 15 residues. The CDR3 bases are TGTGCCTACCGGGACAGCTTTCTAGCCAAAAACATTCAGTACTTC. Its protein product is CAYRDSFLAKNIQYF.

V and J are TRBV9 and TRBJ1-1, with 7 nucleotides matching TRBD1. This CDR3 has 14 residues. In germline, CDR1 is SGDLS, CDR2 YYNGEE. The V gene end was trimmed by 4 bases and the J gene end by 4 bases; junction bases not matched to a gene: 7. As DNA, the CDR3 is TGTGCCAGCAGCAGCGGACAGGCGAGCACTGAAGCTTTCTTT. Translated: CASSSGQASTEAFF.

This clonotype was seen many times. V gene TRBV7-6 combines with J gene TRBJ2-2; perhaps TRBD2 as D (6 bases). The CDR3 length is 14 residues. V was trimmed by 6 bases and J by 5 bases, leaving 13 bases between them. From germline, CDR1 is SGHVS and CDR2 FNYEAQ. The CDR3 DNA is TGTGCCAGCAGTCTAGCGTATTCGACCGGGGAGCTGTTTTTT. Encoded protein: CASSLAYSTGELFF.

The V gene is TRBV19, the J gene TRBJ2-7; D not resolved. Germline CDR1 reads LNHDA; CDR2 reads SQIVND (reference sequence). The CDR3 contains 14 residues. V lost 6 bases and J lost 5, with 17 bases in between. The DNA for the CDR3 is TGTGCCAGTAGCCCTTTATCCAATTGGGACGAGCAGTACTTC. This gives the protein CASSPLSNWDEQYF.

This clonotype was seen a few times. This chain links TRBV24-1 with TRBJ2-1; D ambiguous. In germline, CDR1 is KGHDR, CDR2 SFDVKD. CDR3 size: 12 residues. V lost 2 bases and J lost 9, with 7 bases in between. Here the CDR3 DNA reads TGTGCCACCAGTGATTCGGGCCTTGAGCAGTTCTTC. It translates to CATSDSGLEQFF.

This clonotype was picked up one time. This may come from a read error, since a much larger clone is one base off. The J gene is TRBJ2-2, the V gene TRBV10-2; unclear D gene. Germline loops: CDR1 WSHSY, CDR2 SAAADI. The ends were cut back, 11 bases at V and 2 bases at J, with 15 bases in the middle. This CDR3 has 14 residues. The CDR3 sequence: CAPHDKTNTGELFF. CDR3 DNA sequence: TGCGCCCCACATGACAAGACAAACACCGGGGAGCTGTTTTTT.

This clonotype was recorded at least ten times. CDR3 amino acids: CASSPGGQGVVLGEQYF. The CDR3 bases are TGTGCCAGCAGCCCCGGTGGTCAGGGGGTCGTACTGGGCGAGCAGTACTTC. The genes are TRBV9 and TRBJ2-7, with 7 bases identical to TRBD1. Germline values: CDR1 SGDLS, CDR2 YYNGEE. J lost 6 bases, V lost 4 bases, and 19 bases had no gene match. This CDR3 comprises 17 residues.